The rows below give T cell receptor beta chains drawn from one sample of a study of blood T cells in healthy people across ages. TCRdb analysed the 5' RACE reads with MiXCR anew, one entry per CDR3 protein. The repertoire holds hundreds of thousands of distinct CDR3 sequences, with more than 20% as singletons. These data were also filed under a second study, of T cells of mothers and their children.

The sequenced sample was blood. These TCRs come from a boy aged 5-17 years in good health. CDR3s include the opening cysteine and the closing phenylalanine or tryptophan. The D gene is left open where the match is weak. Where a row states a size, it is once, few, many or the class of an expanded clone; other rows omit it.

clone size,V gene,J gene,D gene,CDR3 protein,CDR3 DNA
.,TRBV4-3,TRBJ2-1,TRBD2,CASSLGTSGGREEQFF,TGCGCCAGCAGCCTCGGGACTAGCGGGGGGCGGGAGGAGCAGTTCTTC
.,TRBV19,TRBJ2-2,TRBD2,CASSPGRGTGELFF,TGTGCCAGTAGTCCAGGGAGGGGCACCGGGGAGCTGTTTTTT
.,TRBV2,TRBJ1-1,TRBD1,CASSYPQGAGDTEAFF,TGTGCCAGCAGTTATCCCCAGGGGGCGGGGGACACTGAAGCTTTCTTT
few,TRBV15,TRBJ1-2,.,CATSRDPSNPYGYTF,TGTGCCACCAGCAGAGATCCGAGCAATCCTTATGGCTACACCTTC
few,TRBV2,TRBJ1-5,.,CASSGRGGNQPQHF,TGTGCCAGCAGTGGACGAGGAGGCAATCAGCCCCAGCATTTT
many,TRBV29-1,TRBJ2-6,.,CSVEDPSSGANVLTF,TGCAGCGTTGAGGACCCTAGCTCTGGGGCCAACGTCCTGACTTTC
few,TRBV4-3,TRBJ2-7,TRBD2,CASSQGTSGPYEQYF,TGCGCCAGCAGCCAAGGCACTAGCGGGCCATACGAGCAGTACTTC
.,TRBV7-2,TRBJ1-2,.,CASSYERGHYGYTF,TGTGCCAGCAGCTACGAAAGGGGACACTATGGCTACACCTTC
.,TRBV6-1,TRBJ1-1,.,CASSGSLWPRDTEAFF,TGTGCCAGCAGTGGGTCCCTTTGGCCGCGAGATACTGAAGCTTTCTTT
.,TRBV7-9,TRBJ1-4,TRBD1,CAGSFDGQGTREKLFF,TGTGCCGGCAGCTTCGATGGACAGGGAACAAGAGAAAAACTGTTTTTT
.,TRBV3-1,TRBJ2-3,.,CASSQERGAGFTDTQYF,TGTGCCAGCAGCCAAGAGAGGGGAGCGGGCTTCACAGATACGCAGTATTTT
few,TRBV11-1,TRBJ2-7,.,CASRWDTSYEQYF,TGTGCCAGCAGGTGGGACACGTCCTACGAGCAGTACTTC
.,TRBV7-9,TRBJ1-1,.,CASSSGWAAFF,TGTGCCAGCAGCTCAGGGTGGGCAGCTTTCTTT
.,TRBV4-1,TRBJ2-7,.,CASSQAWADYEQYF,TGCGCCAGCAGCCAGGCGTGGGCAGACTACGAGCAGTACTTC
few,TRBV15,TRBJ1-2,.,CATFNHDYGYTF,TGTGCCACCTTCAACCACGACTATGGCTACACCTTC
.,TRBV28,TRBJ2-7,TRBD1,CASSLNPRIGTVLEQYF,TGTGCCAGCAGTTTGAATCCCCGCATTGGGACAGTTCTCGAGCAGTACTTC
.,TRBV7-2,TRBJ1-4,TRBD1,CASSRRTGVEKLFF,TGTGCCAGCAGCCGCAGGACAGGGGTCGAAAAACTGTTTTTT
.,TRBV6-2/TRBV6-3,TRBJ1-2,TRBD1,CASNPRQGRVDYGYTF,TGTGCCAGCAATCCTCGACAGGGCCGGGTGGACTATGGCTACACCTTC
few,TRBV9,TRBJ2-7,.,CASSVGPGRLEQYF,TGTGCCAGCAGCGTAGGGCCAGGGAGGCTCGAGCAGTACTTC
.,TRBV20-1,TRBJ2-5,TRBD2,CSARDGGGGTQYF,TGCAGTGCTAGAGATGGGGGGGGAGGGACCCAGTACTTC
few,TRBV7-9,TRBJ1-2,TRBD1,CASSPVPGQGNYGYTF,TGTGCCAGCAGCCCCGTCCCGGGACAGGGAAACTATGGCTACACCTTC
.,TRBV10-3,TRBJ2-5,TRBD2,CATSVSLQRGEQETQYF,TGTGCCACCTCAGTGTCCCTACAGCGGGGAGAGCAAGAGACCCAGTACTTC
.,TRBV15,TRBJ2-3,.,CATSRDTTRDTQYF,TGTGCCACCAGCAGAGATACCACTCGGGATACGCAGTATTTT
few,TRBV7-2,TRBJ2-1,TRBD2,CASSSGLGGYNEQFF,TGTGCCAGCAGCTCCGGACTAGGAGGGTACAATGAGCAGTTCTTC
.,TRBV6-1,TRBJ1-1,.,CASSEVRGAEAFF,TGTGCCAGCAGTGAAGTAAGGGGCGCTGAAGCTTTCTTT
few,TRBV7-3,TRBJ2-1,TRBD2,CASSSVAGGDNEQFF,TGTGCCAGCAGCTCTGTAGCGGGGGGCGACAATGAGCAGTTCTTC
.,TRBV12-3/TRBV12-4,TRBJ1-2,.,CASSSGWVGYTF,TGTGCCAGCAGTTCCGGTTGGGTCGGCTACACCTTC
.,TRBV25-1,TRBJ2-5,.,CASTVGGGGETQYF,TGTGCCAGCACTGTAGGGGGGGGCGGGGAGACCCAGTACTTC
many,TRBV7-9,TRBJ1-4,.,CASSAQKVSLLAEKLFF,TGTGCCAGCAGCGCGCAGAAGGTCAGCCTGTTGGCGGAAAAACTGTTTTTT
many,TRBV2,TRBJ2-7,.,CASSGVVTYEQYF,TGTGCCAGCAGTGGGGTAGTTACCTACGAGCAGTACTTC
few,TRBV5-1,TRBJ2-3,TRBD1,CASGPNRGITDTQYF,TGCGCCAGCGGACCAAACAGGGGGATCACAGATACGCAGTATTTT
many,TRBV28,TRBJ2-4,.,CASSFGSRFRAKNIQYF,TGTGCCAGCAGTTTTGGGTCTCGTTTTCGAGCCAAAAACATTCAGTACTTC
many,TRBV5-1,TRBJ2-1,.,CASPNGRLHNEQFF,TGCGCCAGTCCCAATGGGCGGCTCCACAATGAGCAGTTCTTC
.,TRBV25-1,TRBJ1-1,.,CASSELGERNTEAFF,TGTGCCAGCAGTGAATTGGGTGAGAGAAACACTGAAGCTTTCTTT
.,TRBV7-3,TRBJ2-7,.,CASSLERAHSGDYEQYF,TGTGCCAGCAGCTTAGAGCGGGCTCACTCCGGGGACTACGAGCAGTACTTC
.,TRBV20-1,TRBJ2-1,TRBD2,CSARAPLAGVENEQFF,TGCAGTGCTAGAGCACCACTAGCGGGAGTAGAGAATGAGCAGTTCTTC
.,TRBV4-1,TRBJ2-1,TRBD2,CASSQETSGEYGEQFF,TGCGCCAGCAGCCAGGAGACTAGCGGGGAATACGGTGAGCAGTTCTTC
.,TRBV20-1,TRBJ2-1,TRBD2,CSARRGGNNEQFF,TGCAGTGCTAGGAGGGGAGGGAACAATGAGCAGTTCTTC
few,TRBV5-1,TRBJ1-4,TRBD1,CASSSEIRGQELFF,TGCGCCAGCAGCTCCGAAATTCGGGGACAGGAACTGTTTTTT
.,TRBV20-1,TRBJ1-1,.,CSARDEDPTEAFF,TGCAGTGCTAGAGATGAGGACCCCACTGAAGCTTTCTTT
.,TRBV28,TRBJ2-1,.,CASSPRGRREQFF,TGTGCCAGCAGCCCCCGAGGGCGGAGGGAGCAGTTCTTC
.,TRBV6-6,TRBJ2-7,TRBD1,CASGQGATYEQYF,TGTGCCAGCGGACAGGGGGCTACCTACGAGCAGTACTTC
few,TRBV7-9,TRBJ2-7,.,CASSSSETYEQYF,TGTGCCAGCAGCAGTAGCGAAACCTACGAGCAGTACTTC
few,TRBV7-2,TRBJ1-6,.,CASSGEGRIFNSPLHF,TGTGCCAGCAGCGGGGAAGGACGGATTTTTAATTCACCCCTCCACTTT
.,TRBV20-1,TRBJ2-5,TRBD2,CSARRRGGSRQETQYF,TGCAGTGCTAGACGACGGGGGGGATCACGCCAAGAGACCCAGTACTTC
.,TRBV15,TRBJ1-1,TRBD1,CATSRAGSQRQGGTEAFF,TGTGCCACCAGCAGAGCTGGTTCCCAGAGACAGGGTGGCACTGAAGCTTTCTTT
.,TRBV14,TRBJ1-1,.,CASTAGVRNTEAFF,TGTGCCAGCACGGCGGGGGTAAGGAACACTGAAGCTTTCTTT
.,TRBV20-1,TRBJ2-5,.,CSAPGRTEEQYF,TGCAGTGCCCCCGGCCGAACCGAAGAGCAGTACTTC
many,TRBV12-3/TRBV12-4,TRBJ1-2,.,CASSPGNYGYTF,TGTGCCAGCAGTCCAGGGAACTATGGCTACACCTTC
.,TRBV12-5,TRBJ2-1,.,CASGLAGLVRSPNEQFF,TGTGCTAGTGGTTTGGCCGGCCTAGTTCGAAGCCCAAATGAGCAGTTCTTC
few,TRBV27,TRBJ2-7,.,CASSPTGLAIYEQYF,TGTGCCAGCAGTCCGACAGGGCTAGCGATCTACGAGCAGTACTTC
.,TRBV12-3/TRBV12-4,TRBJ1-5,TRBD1,CASRHRGLGNQPQHF,TGTGCCAGCAGACACAGGGGGCTAGGCAATCAGCCCCAGCATTTT
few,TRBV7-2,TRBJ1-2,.,CASSPGSGAYYGYTF,TGTGCCAGCAGCCCAGGGTCAGGGGCTTATTATGGCTACACCTTC
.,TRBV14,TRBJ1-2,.,CASSHRQGPSNYGYTF,TGTGCCAGCAGCCACCGCCAGGGCCCGTCTAACTATGGCTACACCTTC
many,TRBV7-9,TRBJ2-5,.,CASSLQGTQETQYF,TGTGCCAGCAGCTTACAGGGTACTCAAGAGACCCAGTACTTC
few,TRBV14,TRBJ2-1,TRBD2,CASSLMLAGVEQFF,TGTGCCAGCAGCCTCATGCTAGCGGGAGTTGAGCAGTTCTTC
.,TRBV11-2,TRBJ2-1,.,CANSLGPFIEQFF,TGTGCCAACTCCCTCGGACCATTTATTGAGCAGTTCTTC
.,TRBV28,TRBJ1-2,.,CASSFGDRGNAYTF,TGTGCCAGCAGTTTCGGGGACCGGGGGAATGCCTACACCTTC
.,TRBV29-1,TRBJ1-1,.,CSVRRGLTEAFF,TGCAGCGTTAGGCGGGGGCTCACTGAAGCTTTCTTT